The 6 T cell receptor beta chains presented below share a single source sample, sequenced in a study of cytomegalovirus exposure and HLA in healthy donors (dated by TCRdb to the late 2010s). Library prep was done by the immunoSEQ multiplex PCR assay. The multiplex PCR relied on a mix of 60 forward primers for TCR Vbeta segments and 13 reverse primers for TCR Jbeta segments. TCRdb provides this immuneACCESS table in a form limited to in-frame rearrangements. Some clones are lacking; in checked studies, under half of them reflect an unresolved V gene, and why the rest are absent is not known. Here the sample has under 150,000 clones; roughly 76% occur a single time. Approximately 15% of the sample belongs to the ten largest clones. The sequenced sample was PBMCs. Receptors originate from a human donor in good health.

This chain links TRBV30 with TRBJ1-1, with D perhaps matching TRBD1 (5 bases). The CDR3 has 13 residues. V gave up 1 base and J gave up 3 bases, with 9 bases separating them. CDR1 and CDR2 from the germline V gene are GTSNPN and SVGIG (reference sequence). CDR3 sequence reads: CAWSGSGDTEAFF. CDR3 coding DNA: TGTGCCTGGAGTGGCTCGGGGGACACTGAAGCTTTCTTT.

The rearrangement uses TRBV7-9 and TRBJ1-1, with 7 bases lining up with TRBD1. CDR1 and CDR2 from the germline V gene are SEHNR and FQNEAQ (reference sequence). The CDR3 is made up of 18 amino acids. J gave up 1 base and V 1 base, and 12 bases lay outside the gene matches. In nucleotides, the CDR3 is TGTGCCAGCAGCTTAGTGGATGGTAGGACAGGACGGAACACTGAAGCTTTCTTT. It yields the protein CASSLVDGRTGRNTEAFF.

Regarding this clone: Since no conserved phenylalanine or tryptophan closes the CDR3, a read error is the likely cause. This sequence joins TRBV4-1 and TRBJ1-2; 8 nucleotides align to TRBD1. The CDR3 has 12 amino acids. The V gene's germline CDR1 is MGHRA and CDR2 YSYEKL. V shed 10 bases, J shed 4 bases, and the junction held 5 bases outside the gene matches. The CDR3 DNA sequence: TGCGCCACCACGGACAGGGCCTATGGCTACACCCTC. Translating it yields CATTDRAYGYTL.

The gene calls are TRBV19 and TRBJ1-1; possible D gene TRBD1, 5 bases. The CDR3 totals 14 residues. V was cut by 1 base and J by 4 bases, with 10 bases left in between. The germline CDR1 and CDR2 sequences are LNHDA and SQIVND (reference sequence). The CDR3 region is CASSIAGGGTEAFF. CDR3 nucleotide sequence: TGTGCCAGTAGTATAGCGGGGGGGGGCACTGAAGCTTTCTTT.

The J gene is TRBJ2-5, the V gene TRBV27; TRBD1 aligns across 8 bases. The CDR3 extends over 14 amino acids. The junction had 11 bases not matched to a gene; V was cut back by 9 bases and J by 5 bases. From germline, CDR1 is MNHEY and CDR2 SMNVEV (reference sequence). The CDR3 region is CARSKDRVRETQYF. The CDR3 nucleotides are TGTGCCAGGAGTAAGGACAGGGTTAGGGAGACCCAGTACTTC.

The V call is TRBV29-1, the J call TRBJ1-2; D is ambiguous. There are 12 residues in the CDR3. Trimming pared 1 base from V and 8 bases from J, leaving 11 bases between. CDR1 is SQVTM and CDR2 is ANQGSEA in the germline V gene. The DNA of the CDR3 is TGCAGCGTTGAAGTCCGGGGATACGGCTACACCTTC. It yields the protein CSVEVRGYGYTF.